This TCR beta chain was recorded in a study of early T cells in non-severe SARS-CoV-2 infection. One entry per CDR3 protein results from TCRdb running MiXCR on the 5' RACE reads. The profile shows 30,000 to 40,000 distinct CDR3 sequences, approximately 6.6% of them singletons. This clonotype was recorded at least ten times. This CDR3 is built from 14 residues. Germline V lookup: CDR1 KGHDR, CDR2 SFDVKD. V lost 7 bases, J lost 5 bases, and 16 bases lay in between. The specimen comprised whole blood, sampled at baseline. This TCR derives from an adult who was a healthcare worker with PCR-confirmed SARS-CoV-2 infection or an uninfected control (not recorded which). The chain joins TRBV24-1 to TRBJ1-1; tentative D call: TRBD1 (5 bases). The DNA of the CDR3 is TGTGCCACCAGATCCGGACACTCTTTGACTGAAGCTTTCTTT. This encodes CATRSGHSLTEAFF.